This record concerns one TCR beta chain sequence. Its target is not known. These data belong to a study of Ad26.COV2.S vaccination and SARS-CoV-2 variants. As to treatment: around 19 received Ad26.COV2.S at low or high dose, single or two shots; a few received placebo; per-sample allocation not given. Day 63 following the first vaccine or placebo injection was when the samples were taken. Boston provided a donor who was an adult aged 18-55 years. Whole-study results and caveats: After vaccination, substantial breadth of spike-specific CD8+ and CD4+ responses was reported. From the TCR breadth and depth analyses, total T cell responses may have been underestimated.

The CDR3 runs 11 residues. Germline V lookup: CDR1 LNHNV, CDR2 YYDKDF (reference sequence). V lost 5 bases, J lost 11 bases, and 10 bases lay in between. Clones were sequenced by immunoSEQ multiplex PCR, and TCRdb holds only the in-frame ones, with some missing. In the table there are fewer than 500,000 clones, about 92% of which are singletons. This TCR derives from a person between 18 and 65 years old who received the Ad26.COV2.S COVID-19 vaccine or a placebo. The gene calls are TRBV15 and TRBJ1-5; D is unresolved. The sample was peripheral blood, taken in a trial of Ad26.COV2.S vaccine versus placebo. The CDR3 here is CATSGDPAQHF. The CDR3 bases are TGTGCCACCAGCGGCGACCCGGCCCAGCATTTT. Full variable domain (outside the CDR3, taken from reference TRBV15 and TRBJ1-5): DAMVIQNPRYQVTQFGKPVTLSCSQTLNHNVMYWYQQKSSQAPKLLFHYYDKDFNNEADTPDNFQSRRPNTSFCFLDIRSPGLGDTAMYLCATSGDPAQHFGDGTRLSIL.